The entry that follows covers one TCR beta chain sequence. What it binds is not known. A much larger clonotype is one base distant, so this may be a read error. TCRdb used MiXCR to reprocess the reads, holding one entry per CDR3 protein. The table records 500,000 or so distinct CDR3 sequences, approximately 16% of them present only once. The CDR3 is made up of 15 amino acids. Germline V gives CDR1 MNHEY, CDR2 SMNVEV (reference sequence). Trimming removed 2 bases from V and 8 bases from J, with 19 bases in between. This sample is part of a study of T cell repertoires in cytomegalovirus infection. Study in general: Indicated by public TCR beta signatures were CMV infection and matching HLA type. Whole-study findings and limits: Cumulative frequency of public TCR beta families picked out carriers of CMV plus the relevant HLA. Dominating the ex vivo response were HLA-C-restricted CMV-specific TCR beta clonotypes.

This receptor was identified in a human donor in good health (CMV status not recorded). Some clones in this sample may be carry-over from other donors' samples. The V and J genes are TRBV27 and TRBJ2-7; tentatively, D is TRBD2 (6 bases). Sequencing was carried out using CD8+ T cells from PBMCs. CDR3 bases: TGTGCCAGCAGTTTAACCGGAAACGGGGGTTACAAGCAGTACTTC. Its protein product is CASSLTGNGGYKQYF.